What follows are 20 T cell receptor beta chains derived from one specimen sequenced in a study of blood T cell repertoires in COVID-19. Assay: immunoSEQ multiplex PCR; the TCRdb copy retains only in-frame clones and omits some. Of 250,000 to 350,000 clones in the sample, roughly nine tenths were seen once. The sequenced sample consisted of peripheral blood. The receptor source for this set is a woman aged 25 to 45 with COVID-19, enrolled during active disease.

The CDR3 nucleotides are TGTGCCAGCAGCCAACCGGGTTGGGGGGACACCGGGGAGCTGTTTTTT. Its translation is CASSQPGWGDTGELFF. The chain uses TRBV11-2 and TRBJ2-2, with D possibly being TRBD2 (6 bases). Trimming removed 5 bases from V and 3 bases from J, with 16 bases in between. Germline V gene lookup returns CDR1 SGHAT and CDR2 FQNNGV. The CDR3 length is 16 residues. Supplemented by reference TRBV11-2 and TRBJ2-2, the full variable domain reads EAGVAQSPRYKIIEKRQSVAFWCNPISGHATLYWYQQILGQGPKLLIQFQNNGVVDDSQLPKDRFSAERLKGVDSTLKIQPAKLEDSAVYLCASSQPGWGDTGELFFGEGSRLTVL.

The chain carries TRBV5-6 and TRBJ2-7; 12 bases agree with TRBD1. V dropped 0 bases and J dropped 6; count of bases not matched to a gene: 4. The CDR3 is 15 amino acids. Germline lookup yields CDR1 SGHDT and CDR2 YYEEEE. In nucleotides, the CDR3 is TGTGCCAGCAGCTTGGCCGGGACAGGGGGCCGCGAGCAGTACTTC. This sequence encodes CASSLAGTGGREQYF.

V and J are TRBV15 and TRBJ2-3; 9 nucleotides line up with TRBD2. V was clipped by 0 bases and J by 4 bases; unmatched bases: 2. This CDR3 has 15 amino acids. Germline CDR1 is LNHNV and CDR2 is YYDKDF (reference sequence). For the CDR3, the DNA is TGTGCCACCAGCAGAGAGCGGGAGGGCCCAGATACGCAGTATTTT. It translates to CATSREREGPDTQYF.

This chain uses TRBV7-2 with TRBJ2-7; tentatively, D is TRBD2 (5 bases). V lost 1 base to trimming and J lost 2 bases, with 12 bases between them. The CDR3 consists of 15 residues. Germline-derived CDR1 and CDR2 are SGHTA and FQGNSA. CDR3 in amino acids: CASSLGRGLTYEQYF. CDR3 nucleotide sequence: TGTGCCAGCAGCTTAGGACGGGGTTTGACCTACGAGCAGTACTTC.

The genes are TRBV5-4 and TRBJ2-2; the match to TRBD2 covers 8 bases. This CDR3 has 15 amino acids. Germline V gene lookup returns CDR1 SGHNT and CDR2 YYREEE (reference sequence). Unmatched junction bases numbered 5, after V lost 2 bases and J lost 5 bases. The CDR3 coding sequence is TGTGCCAGCAGCTTCCGTGCTAGCGGGACCGGGGAGCTGTTTTTT. Translation gives CASSFRASGTGELFF.

This chain links TRBV30 with TRBJ2-7, with 7 bases identical to TRBD2. CDR1 and CDR2 (germline): GTSNPN, SVGIG (reference sequence). The CDR3 is 12 amino acids. J lost 6 bases, V lost 2 bases, and 4 bases had no gene match. The CDR3 sequence: CAWSPGGSEQYF. The CDR3 DNA reads as TGTGCCTGGAGTCCGGGGGGATCCGAGCAGTACTTC.

The V call is TRBV9, the J call TRBJ1-3; the D gene is possibly TRBD1 (6 bases). Between the trimmed V and J ends, which lost 3 bases and 3 bases, there was a span of 13 bases. CDR1 and CDR2 from the germline V gene are SGDLS and YYNGEE. The CDR3 has 15 amino acids. CDR3 residues: CASSAPGADGNTIYF. CDR3 in DNA: TGTGCCAGCAGCGCACCAGGGGCGGATGGAAACACCATATATTTT.

Remarks on this clone: The same CDR3 also results from other DNA sequences found in this sample. The genes are TRBV24-1 and TRBJ1-1; D may be TRBD1 (5 bases). Germline V CDR1 and CDR2: KGHDR, SFDVKD. The V gene lost 2 bases and the J gene lost 3 bases, with 6 bases spanning the gap. This CDR3 region has 13 residues. As DNA, the CDR3 is TGTGCCACCAGTGATTGGGGGGACACTGAAGCTTTCTTT. This codes for CATSDWGDTEAFF.

This clone showed up just once. The CDR3 DNA reads TGTGCCAGCAGTGAAGCAGGGACAGGGAATCTCAATCAGCCCCAGCATTTT. It encodes CASSEAGTGNLNQPQHF. This chain joins TRBV6-1 and TRBJ1-5; 9 bases are shared with TRBD1. Germline trimming cut 0 bases from V and 3 bases from J; bases unmatched to any gene: 6. Per the germline V gene, CDR1 is MNHNS and CDR2 is SASEGT. There are 17 residues in the CDR3.

The V call is TRBV3-1 (or the pseudogene TRBV3-2), the J call TRBJ1-5; perhaps TRBD1 as D (5 bases). This CDR3 is built from 13 residues. V lost 1 base, J lost 5 bases, and 6 bases lay in between. Germline CDR1 is LGHDT and CDR2 is YNNKEL (reference sequence). The CDR3 sequence: CASSQGRDQPQHF. In DNA, the CDR3 is TGTGCCAGCAGCCAAGGCAGGGATCAGCCCCAGCATTTT.

The chain uses TRBV21-1 and TRBJ2-7; the table's D call of TRBD1 was not tested on the DNA. TRBV21-1 is deemed a pseudogene. The CDR3 sequence is 14 residues long. The CDR3 region is CASSPGQGAHEQYF. CDR3 nucleotides: TGTGCCAGCAGCCCCGGACAGGGAGCCCACGAGCAGTACTTC.

The V gene is TRBV3-1 (or the pseudogene TRBV3-2), the J gene TRBJ1-4; 10 bases match TRBD1. CDR3 size: 16 residues. The ends lost 1 base at V and 2 bases at J; junction bases unmatched: 1. CDR1 is LGHDT and CDR2 is YNNKEL in the germline V gene (reference sequence). CDR3 in amino acids: CASSQADRGTNEKLFF. The CDR3 nucleotides are TGTGCCAGCAGCCAAGCGGACAGGGGGACTAATGAAAAACTGTTTTTT.

The rearrangement links TRBV4-1 to TRBJ1-4, with TRBD1 as a possible D gene (6 bases). The germline gives CDR1 MGHRA, CDR2 YSYEKL. The CDR3 length is 14 residues. The V and J ends lost 2 bases and 8 bases respectively, with 12 bases between them. CDR3 bases: TGCGCCAGCAGCCAAAACAGGGTAACGGAAAAACTGTTTTTT. It yields the protein CASSQNRVTEKLFF.

The genes are TRBV14 and TRBJ2-7; 8 nucleotides match TRBD1. There are 14 residues in the CDR3. The V and J ends lost 4 bases and 2 bases, in that order; junction bases with no gene match: 4. The germline gives CDR1 SGHDN, CDR2 FVKESK. The CDR3 DNA reads TGTGCCAGCAGCCTGGACAGGGTAGCCTACGAGCAGTACTTC. It yields the protein CASSLDRVAYEQYF.

The chain recombines TRBV30 with TRBJ2-7; 11 nucleotides match TRBD2. The germline V gene has CDR1 GTSNPN and CDR2 SVGIG (reference sequence). The trim removed 4 bases at V and 4 bases at J, leaving 3 bases unmatched. The CDR3 has 13 residues. The CDR3 coding sequence is TGTGCCTGGATCGCTAGCGGGAGGTACGAGCAGTACTTC. It specifies CAWIASGRYEQYF.

The V call is TRBV28, the J call TRBJ2-1, with 12 bases matching TRBD2. Germline CDR1 reads MDHEN; CDR2 reads SYDVKM. This CDR3 has 19 residues. The V segment lost 3 bases and the J segment 6 bases; nucleotides outside the gene matches: 15. CDR3 protein: CASSFAGTKLAGGLNEQFF. In DNA, the CDR3 is TGTGCCAGCAGTTTCGCCGGGACGAAACTAGCGGGAGGCCTCAATGAGCAGTTCTTC. Filled out from reference TRBV28 and TRBJ2-1, the complete variable domain reads DVKVTQSSRYLVKRTGEKVFLECVQDMDHENMFWYRQDPGLGLRLIYFSYDVKMKEKGDIPEGYSVSREKKERFSLILESASTNQTSMYLCASSFAGTKLAGGLNEQFFGPGTRLTVL.

DNA of the CDR3: TGTGCCAGCAGCACTCAAGTATCTAACACCGGGGAGCTGTTTTTT. Its protein is CASSTQVSNTGELFF. The rearrangement links TRBV5-4 to TRBJ2-2; D unclear. V gave up 4 bases and J gave up 2 bases, with 12 bases separating them. Per germline, CDR1 SGHNT and CDR2 YYREEE (reference sequence). The CDR3 length is 15 residues.

J is TRBJ1-1 and V is TRBV7-3, with TRBD1 as a possible D gene (5 bases). Between the trimmed V and J ends, which lost 1 base and 4 bases, there was a span of 10 bases. This CDR3 contains 14 residues. Germline assignment: CDR1 SGHTA and CDR2 FQGTGA. The CDR3 is CASSLRAGITEAFF. The DNA for the CDR3 is TGTGCCAGCAGCTTAAGAGCAGGGATCACTGAAGCTTTCTTT.

The chain is built from TRBV5-8 and TRBJ2-3, with 10 bases identical to TRBD2. The CDR3 has 16 amino acids. Trimming removed 1 base from V and 6 bases from J; junction bases left unmatched: 8. Germline V lookup: CDR1 SGHTS, CDR2 YDEGEE. The CDR3 sequence is CASSLMEREGLDTQYF. The CDR3 region has the DNA TGTGCCAGCAGCTTGATGGAGCGGGAGGGCTTGGATACGCAGTATTTT.

The sample holds a few counts of this clone. The chain joins TRBV30 to TRBJ1-6, with 12 bases fitting TRBD1. CDR1 GTSNPN and CDR2 SVGIG come from the germline V gene (reference sequence). The V segment lost 4 bases and the J segment 10 bases; nucleotides outside the gene matches: 11. The CDR3 spans 16 residues. CDR3 DNA sequence: TGTGCCTGGAAAGGGACAGGGGGCTTGGCTATCTCACCCCTCCACTTT. The encoded protein is CAWKGTGGLAISPLHF.